These 7 T cell receptor beta chains share one sample of origin, sequenced in a study of cytomegalovirus exposure and HLA in healthy donors. It was with 60 Vbeta and 13 Jbeta primers that the PCR ran. Libraries were prepared by immunoSEQ multiplex PCR; TCRdb keeps only in-frame clonotypes and omits some of them. Of roughly 130,000 clones listed, about two thirds are singletons. Sequenced: PBMCs. These receptors were obtained from a woman aged 55-70 years in good health and CMV-seropositive.

This clone was detected only a few times. This rearrangement joins TRBV6-5 to TRBJ1-2; no firm D call. From germline, CDR1 is MNHEY and CDR2 SVGAGI. This CDR3 is built from 15 residues. V was pared by 0 bases and J by 8 bases, with 16 bases between. The CDR3 nucleotides are TGTGCCAGCAGTTACTCGAGAGCCGGACTGGAGGGCTACACCTTC. Translation gives CASSYSRAGLEGYTF.

The CDR3: CASSLETTSYNEQFF. The DNA of the CDR3 is TGCGCCAGCAGCTTGGAGACTACTTCCTACAATGAGCAGTTCTTC. The chain links TRBV5-1 to TRBJ2-1; possibly TRBD2 for D (5 bases). In germline, CDR1 is SGHRS, CDR2 YFSETQ. V gave up 0 bases and J gave up 1 base, with 8 bases separating them. CDR3 length: 15 residues.

As for this clone: One junction end disagrees with the germline gene, perhaps due to a read error. V usage is TRBV6-5 and J usage is TRBJ1-2; TRBD1 is a possible D gene (6 bases). CDR1 and CDR2 from the germline V gene are MNHEY and SVGAGI. CDR3 length: 13 amino acids. The chain's CDR3 is CASSYSKKQGSVF. The DNA of the CDR3 is TGTGCCAGCAGTTACTCGAAGAAACAGGGATCAGTTTTC.

There are many counts of this clone. V usage is TRBV4-1 and J usage is TRBJ1-3, with TRBD1 matching over 7 bases. CDR3 size: 18 residues. The germline CDR1 and CDR2 sequences are MGHRA and YSYEKL. The ends lost 0 bases at V and 1 base at J; junction bases unmatched: 9. The CDR3 nucleotides read TGCGCCAGCAGCCAAGAAGGGGGCCGGGTTGGATCTGGAAACACCATATATTTT. Amino acid sequence: CASSQEGGRVGSGNTIYF.

The chain employs TRBV6-6 and TRBJ1-3; 8 nucleotides line up with TRBD1. The CDR3 sequence is 16 residues long. The germline gives CDR1 MNHNY, CDR2 SVGAGI (reference sequence). The V gene end was trimmed by 6 bases and the J gene end by 0 bases; junction bases not matched to a gene: 7. The DNA for the CDR3 is TGTGCCAGCAGCGGACAGGGAACCGACTCTGGAAACACCATATATTTT. Protein product: CASSGQGTDSGNTIYF.

This chain joins TRBV9 and TRBJ2-3; 11 bases are shared with TRBD2. Germline CDR1 reads SGDLS; CDR2 reads YYNGEE. The CDR3 is made up of 15 amino acids. The junction had 1 base not matched to a gene; V was cut back by 3 bases and J by 1 base. CDR3 in DNA: TGTGCCAGCAGCGGTAGCGGGGGGGGCACAGATACGCAGTATTTT. It codes for CASSGSGGGTDTQYF.

This clone was counted a single time. V gene TRBV10-3 combines with J gene TRBJ2-3; TRBD2 matches at 10 bases. Germline V CDR1 and CDR2: ENHRY, SYGVKD. V lost 8 bases, J lost 1 base, and 3 bases stayed unmatched. The CDR3 is 14 amino acids. CDR3 sequence: CAIAGTSGTDTQYF. The CDR3 DNA is TGTGCCATCGCCGGGACTAGCGGCACAGATACGCAGTATTTT.